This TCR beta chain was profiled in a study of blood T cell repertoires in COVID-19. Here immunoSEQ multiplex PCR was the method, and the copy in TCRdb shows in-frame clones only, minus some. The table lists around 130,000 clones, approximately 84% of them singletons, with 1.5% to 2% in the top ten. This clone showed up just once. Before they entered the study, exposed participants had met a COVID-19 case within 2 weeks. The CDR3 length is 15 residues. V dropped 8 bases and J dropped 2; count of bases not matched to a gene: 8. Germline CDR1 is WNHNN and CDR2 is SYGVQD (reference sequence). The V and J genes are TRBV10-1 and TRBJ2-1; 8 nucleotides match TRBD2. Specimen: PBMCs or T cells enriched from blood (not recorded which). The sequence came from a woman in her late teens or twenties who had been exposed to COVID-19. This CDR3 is CASGSGRGPYNEQFF. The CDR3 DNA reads TGCGCCAGCGGCAGCGGGAGAGGCCCCTACAATGAGCAGTTCTTC.